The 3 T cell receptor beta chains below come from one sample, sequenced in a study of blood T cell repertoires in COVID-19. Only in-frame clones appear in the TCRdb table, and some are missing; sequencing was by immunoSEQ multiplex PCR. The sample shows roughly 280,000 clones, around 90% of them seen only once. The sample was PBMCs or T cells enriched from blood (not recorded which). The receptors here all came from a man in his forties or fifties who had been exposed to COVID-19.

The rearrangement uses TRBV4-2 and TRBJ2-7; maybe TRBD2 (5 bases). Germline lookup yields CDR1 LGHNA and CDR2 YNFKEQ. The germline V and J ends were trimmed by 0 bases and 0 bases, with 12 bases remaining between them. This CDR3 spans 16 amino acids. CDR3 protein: CASSQETGLASYEQYF. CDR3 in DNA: TGTGCCAGCAGCCAAGAAACCGGACTGGCCTCCTACGAGCAGTACTTC.

DNA of the CDR3: TGTGCCAGCAGTTGGCTAGCTCCACAGCCCCAGCATTTT. This gives the protein CASSWLAPQPQHF. The V gene is TRBV6-2 or TRBV6-3, the J gene TRBJ1-5; D ambiguous. The V end was cut by 4 bases, the J end by 7 bases, with 11 bases between. Germline CDR1 is MNHEY and CDR2 is SVGEGT. The CDR3 totals 13 residues.

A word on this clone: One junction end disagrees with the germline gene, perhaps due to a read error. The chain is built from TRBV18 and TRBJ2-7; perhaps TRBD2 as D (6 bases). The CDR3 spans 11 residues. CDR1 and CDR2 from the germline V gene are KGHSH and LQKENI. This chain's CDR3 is CASSRETEQYF. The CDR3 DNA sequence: TGTGCCAGTTCACGGGAGACCGAGCAGTACTTC.